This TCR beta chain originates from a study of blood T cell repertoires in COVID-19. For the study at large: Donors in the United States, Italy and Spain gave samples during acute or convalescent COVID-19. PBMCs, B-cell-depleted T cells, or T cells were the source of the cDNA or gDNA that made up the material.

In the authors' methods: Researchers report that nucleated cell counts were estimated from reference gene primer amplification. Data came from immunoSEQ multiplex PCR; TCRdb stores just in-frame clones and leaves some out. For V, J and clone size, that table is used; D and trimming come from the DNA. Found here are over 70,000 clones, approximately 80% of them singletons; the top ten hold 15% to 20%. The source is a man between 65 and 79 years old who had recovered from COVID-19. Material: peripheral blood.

CDR3 region: CASSPPGRSRVHEQYF. The DNA of the CDR3 is TGTGCCAGCAGCCCCCCTGGGCGGAGCAGGGTTCACGAGCAGTACTTC. This chain uses TRBV7-2 with TRBJ2-7; maybe TRBD1 (5 bases). The CDR3 contains 16 residues. Looked up from germline, CDR1 is SGHTA and CDR2 is FQGNSA. With 5 bases removed from V and 5 bases from J, the gap between germline ends came to 22 bases.